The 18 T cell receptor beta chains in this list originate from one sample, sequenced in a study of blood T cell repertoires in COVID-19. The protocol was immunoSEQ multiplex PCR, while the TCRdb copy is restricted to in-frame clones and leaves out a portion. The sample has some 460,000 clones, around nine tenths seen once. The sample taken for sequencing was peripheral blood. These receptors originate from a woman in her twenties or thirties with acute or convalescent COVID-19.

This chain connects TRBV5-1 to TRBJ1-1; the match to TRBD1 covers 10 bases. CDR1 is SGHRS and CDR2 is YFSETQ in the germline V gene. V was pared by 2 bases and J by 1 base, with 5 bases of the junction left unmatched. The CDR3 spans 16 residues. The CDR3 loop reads CASSFLGQGRNTEAFF. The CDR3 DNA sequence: TGCGCCAGCAGCTTCCTGGGACAGGGGAGGAACACTGAAGCTTTCTTT.

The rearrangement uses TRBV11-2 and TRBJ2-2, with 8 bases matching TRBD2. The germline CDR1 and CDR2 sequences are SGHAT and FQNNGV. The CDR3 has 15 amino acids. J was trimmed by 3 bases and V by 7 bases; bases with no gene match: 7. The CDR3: CASIPRGGHTGELFF. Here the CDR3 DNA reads TGTGCCAGCATCCCACGGGGGGGCCACACCGGGGAGCTGTTTTTT.

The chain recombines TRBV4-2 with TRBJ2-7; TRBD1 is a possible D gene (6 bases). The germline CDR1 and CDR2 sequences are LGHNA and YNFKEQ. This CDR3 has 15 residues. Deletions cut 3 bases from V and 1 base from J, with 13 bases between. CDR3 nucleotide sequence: TGTGCCAGCAGCCACACCTTAGGACAGTCCTACGAGCAGTACTTC. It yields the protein CASSHTLGQSYEQYF.

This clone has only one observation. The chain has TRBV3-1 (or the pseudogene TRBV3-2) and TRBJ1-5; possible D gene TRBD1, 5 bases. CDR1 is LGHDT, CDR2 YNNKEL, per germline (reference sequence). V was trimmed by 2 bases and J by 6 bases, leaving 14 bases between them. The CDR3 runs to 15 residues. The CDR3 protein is CASSQSARVPQPQHF. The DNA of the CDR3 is TGTGCCAGCAGCCAATCCGCCAGGGTCCCTCAGCCCCAGCATTTT.

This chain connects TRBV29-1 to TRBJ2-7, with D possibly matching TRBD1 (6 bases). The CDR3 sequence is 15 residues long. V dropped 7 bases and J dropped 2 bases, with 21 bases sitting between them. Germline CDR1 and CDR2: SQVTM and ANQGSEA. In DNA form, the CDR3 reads TGCAGCGCGTTGGGCTTTTACAGGGACCCCTACGAGCAGTACTTC. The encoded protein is CSALGFYRDPYEQYF.

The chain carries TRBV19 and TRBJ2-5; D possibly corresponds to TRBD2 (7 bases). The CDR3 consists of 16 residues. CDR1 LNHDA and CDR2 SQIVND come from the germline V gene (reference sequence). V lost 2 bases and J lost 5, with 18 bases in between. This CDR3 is CASSIPPGRGTETQYF. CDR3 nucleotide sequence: TGTGCCAGTAGTATACCCCCAGGGAGGGGGACCGAGACCCAGTACTTC.

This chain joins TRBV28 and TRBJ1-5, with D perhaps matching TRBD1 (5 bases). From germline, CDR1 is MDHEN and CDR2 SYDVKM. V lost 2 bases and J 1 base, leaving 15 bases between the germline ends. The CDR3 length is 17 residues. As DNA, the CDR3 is TGTGCCAGCAGTTTAAATCTCAGGGTCACAAGCAATCAGCCCCAGCATTTT. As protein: CASSLNLRVTSNQPQHF.

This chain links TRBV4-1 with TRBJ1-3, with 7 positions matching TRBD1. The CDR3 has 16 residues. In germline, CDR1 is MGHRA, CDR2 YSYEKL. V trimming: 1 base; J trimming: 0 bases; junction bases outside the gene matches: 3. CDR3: CASSQGTGLSGNTIYF. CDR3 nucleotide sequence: TGCGCCAGCAGCCAAGGGACAGGCCTCTCTGGAAACACCATATATTTT.

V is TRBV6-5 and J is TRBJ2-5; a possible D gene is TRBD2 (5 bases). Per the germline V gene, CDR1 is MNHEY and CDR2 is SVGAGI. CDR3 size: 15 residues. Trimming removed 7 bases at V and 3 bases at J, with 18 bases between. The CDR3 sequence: CASTLDSALKETQYF. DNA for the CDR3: TGTGCCAGCACGCTGGACTCGGCATTAAAAGAGACCCAGTACTTC.

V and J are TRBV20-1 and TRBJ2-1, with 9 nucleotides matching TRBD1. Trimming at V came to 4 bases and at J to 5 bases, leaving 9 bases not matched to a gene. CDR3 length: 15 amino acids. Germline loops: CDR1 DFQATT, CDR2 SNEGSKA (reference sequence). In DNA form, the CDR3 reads TGCAGTGCTACTGAGCGTGACAGGGGGAACAATGAGCAGTTCTTC. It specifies CSATERDRGNNEQFF.

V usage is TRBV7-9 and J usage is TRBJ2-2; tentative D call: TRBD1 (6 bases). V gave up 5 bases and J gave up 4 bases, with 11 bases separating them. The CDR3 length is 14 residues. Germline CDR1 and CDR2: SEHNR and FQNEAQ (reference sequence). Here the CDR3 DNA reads TGTGCCAGCAGCGGGGACAAGATCACCGGGGAGCTGTTTTTT. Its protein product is CASSGDKITGELFF.

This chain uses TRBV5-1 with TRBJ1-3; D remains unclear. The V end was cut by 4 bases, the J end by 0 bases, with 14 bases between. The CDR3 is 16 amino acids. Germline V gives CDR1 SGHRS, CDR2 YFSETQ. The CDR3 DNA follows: TGCGCCAGCAGCCCGTCTAACTTAATCTCTGGAAACACCATATATTTT. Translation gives CASSPSNLISGNTIYF.

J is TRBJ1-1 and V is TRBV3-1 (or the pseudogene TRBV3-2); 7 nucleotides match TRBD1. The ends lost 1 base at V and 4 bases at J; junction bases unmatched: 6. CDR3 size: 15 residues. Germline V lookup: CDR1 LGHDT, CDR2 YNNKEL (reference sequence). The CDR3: CASSQGQGSGTEAFF. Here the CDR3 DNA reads TGTGCCAGCAGCCAAGGACAGGGTTCGGGCACTGAAGCTTTCTTT.

The CDR3 DNA follows: TGTGCCAGCAGTTACTCAGGGGCCGGCTATGGCTACACCTTC. Translated: CASSYSGAGYGYTF. V and J are TRBV6-5 and TRBJ1-2; tentative D call: TRBD1 (5 bases). CDR1 is MNHEY, CDR2 SVGAGI, per germline. V dropped 0 bases and J dropped 4 bases, with 9 bases sitting between them. The CDR3 spans 14 residues.

The CDR3, as DNA: TGTGCCAGCAGCGGTAGCGGGGGGTCCACAGATACGCAGTATTTT. Amino acid sequence: CASSGSGGSTDTQYF. This chain links TRBV9 with TRBJ2-3; 10 bases agree with TRBD2. The J segment lost 2 bases and the V segment lost 3 bases, leaving 3 bases of the junction unmatched. The CDR3 has 15 amino acids. CDR1 is SGDLS, CDR2 YYNGEE, per germline.

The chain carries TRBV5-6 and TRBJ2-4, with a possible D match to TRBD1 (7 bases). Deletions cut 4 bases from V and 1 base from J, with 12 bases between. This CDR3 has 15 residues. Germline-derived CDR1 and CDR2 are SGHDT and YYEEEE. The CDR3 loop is CASSTPGGAKNIQYF. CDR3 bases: TGTGCCAGCAGCACCCCAGGGGGGGCCAAAAACATTCAGTACTTC. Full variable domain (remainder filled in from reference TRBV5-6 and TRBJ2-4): DAGVTQSPTHLIKTRGQQVTLRCSPKSGHDTVSWYQQALGQGPQFIFQYYEEEERQRGNFPDRFSGHQFPNYSSELNVNALLLGDSALYLCASSTPGGAKNIQYFGAGTRLSVL.

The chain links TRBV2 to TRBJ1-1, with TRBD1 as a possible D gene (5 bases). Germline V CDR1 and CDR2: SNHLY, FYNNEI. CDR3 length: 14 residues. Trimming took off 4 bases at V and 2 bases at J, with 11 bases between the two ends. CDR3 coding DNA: TGTGCCAGCAGTGTAGGCGGGGGAAACACTGAAGCTTTCTTT. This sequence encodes CASSVGGGNTEAFF.

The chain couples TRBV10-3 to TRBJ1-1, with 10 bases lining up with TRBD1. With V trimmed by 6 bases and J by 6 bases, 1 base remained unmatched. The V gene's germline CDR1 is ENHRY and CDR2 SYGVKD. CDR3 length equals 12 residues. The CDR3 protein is CAIRGTGAEAFF. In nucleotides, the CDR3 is TGTGCCATCAGGGGGACAGGGGCTGAAGCTTTCTTT.